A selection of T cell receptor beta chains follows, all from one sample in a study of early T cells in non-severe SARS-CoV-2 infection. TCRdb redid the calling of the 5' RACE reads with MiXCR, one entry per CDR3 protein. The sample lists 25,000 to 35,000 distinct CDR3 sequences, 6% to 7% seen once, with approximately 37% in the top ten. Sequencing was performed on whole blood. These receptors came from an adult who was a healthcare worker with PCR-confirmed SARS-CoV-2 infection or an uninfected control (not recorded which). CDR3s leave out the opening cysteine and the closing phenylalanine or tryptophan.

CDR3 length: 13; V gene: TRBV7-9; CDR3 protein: ASSPRGGPSDTQY
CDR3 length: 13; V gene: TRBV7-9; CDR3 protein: ASSLAVSGANVLT
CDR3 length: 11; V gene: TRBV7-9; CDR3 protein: ASSLASADTQY
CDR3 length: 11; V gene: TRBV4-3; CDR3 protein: ASSQDGGGEQY
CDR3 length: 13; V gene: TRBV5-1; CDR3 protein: ASGWLAGGPDTQY
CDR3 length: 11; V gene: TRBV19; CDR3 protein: ASSTDKNYGYT
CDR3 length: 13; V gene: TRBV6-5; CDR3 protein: ASSYRLAGGDEQF
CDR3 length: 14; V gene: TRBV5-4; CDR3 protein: ASSFGQGRLNTEAF
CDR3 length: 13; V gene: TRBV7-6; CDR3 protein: ASSPPGSGANVLT
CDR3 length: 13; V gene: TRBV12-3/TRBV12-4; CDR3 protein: ASSLEASGGYEQY
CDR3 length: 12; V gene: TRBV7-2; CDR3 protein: ASSHGTSGNEQF
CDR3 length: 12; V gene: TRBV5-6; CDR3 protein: ASSLGGPGYGYT
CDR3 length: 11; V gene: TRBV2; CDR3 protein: ASRAGIVETQY
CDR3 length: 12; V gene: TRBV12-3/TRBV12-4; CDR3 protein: ASTLGRGRQPQH
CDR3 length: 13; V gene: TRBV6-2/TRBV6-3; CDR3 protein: ASSSDYRDQSRQY
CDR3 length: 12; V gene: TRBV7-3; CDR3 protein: ASSFASEAGELF
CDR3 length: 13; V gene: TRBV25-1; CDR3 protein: ASSGSGQGKSPLH
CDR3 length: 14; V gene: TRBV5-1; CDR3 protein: ASSPEPEAKIYEQY
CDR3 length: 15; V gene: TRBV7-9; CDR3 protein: ASSRGLAGDSTDTQY
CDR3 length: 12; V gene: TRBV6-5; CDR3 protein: ASISTGGARGYT
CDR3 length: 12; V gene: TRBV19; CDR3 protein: ASSIVAGDYGYT
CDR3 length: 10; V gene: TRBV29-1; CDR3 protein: SVVRLSETQY
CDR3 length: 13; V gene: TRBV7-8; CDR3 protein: ASSEGVDLRETQY
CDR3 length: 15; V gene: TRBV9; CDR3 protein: ASSVLSLAGVSGELF
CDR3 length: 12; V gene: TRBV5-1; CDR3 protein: ASSLVSGSETQY
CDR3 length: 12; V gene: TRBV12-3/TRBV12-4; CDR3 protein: ASSGGQFNQPQH
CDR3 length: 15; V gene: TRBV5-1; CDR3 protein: ASSLAPGQGRADTQY
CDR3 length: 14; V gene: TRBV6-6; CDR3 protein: ASRGNRGAYNQPQH
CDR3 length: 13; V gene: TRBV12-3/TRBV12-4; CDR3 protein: ASSSQGSRNQPQH
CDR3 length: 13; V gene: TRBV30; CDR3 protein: AWSTSGPRRSRAF
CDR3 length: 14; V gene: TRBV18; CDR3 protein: ASSPPGQLSENTIY
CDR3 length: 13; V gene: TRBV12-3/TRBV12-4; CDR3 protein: ASRRQGFENSPLH
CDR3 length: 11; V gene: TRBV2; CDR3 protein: ASRQQGWNEQY
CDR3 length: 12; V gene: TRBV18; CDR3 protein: ASSPPGPRDTQY
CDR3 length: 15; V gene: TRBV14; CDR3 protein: ASSQSLGFGVYTEAF
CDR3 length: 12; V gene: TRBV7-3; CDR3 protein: ASSLTGAGNIQY
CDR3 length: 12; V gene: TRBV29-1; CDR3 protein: SVGLGGNSYEQY
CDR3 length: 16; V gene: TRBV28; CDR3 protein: ASTYPGLAGGQRDEQF
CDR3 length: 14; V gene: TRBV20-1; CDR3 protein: SASLRTSGYQDTQY
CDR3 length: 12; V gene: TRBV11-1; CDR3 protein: ASLGTGRYDEQY
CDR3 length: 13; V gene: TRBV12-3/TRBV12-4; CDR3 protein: ASSLALATYQPQH
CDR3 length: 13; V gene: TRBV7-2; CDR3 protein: ASSLTSAYSYEQY
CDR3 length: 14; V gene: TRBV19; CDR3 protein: ASTPEKGQINQPQH
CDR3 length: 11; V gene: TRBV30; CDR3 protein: AWSKGRGSEQF
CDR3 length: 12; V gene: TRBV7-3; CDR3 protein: ASSLAGQGTEAF
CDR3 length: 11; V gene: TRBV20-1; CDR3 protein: SASPGLASEQF
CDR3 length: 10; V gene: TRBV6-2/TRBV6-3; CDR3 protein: ASSSLEGEAF
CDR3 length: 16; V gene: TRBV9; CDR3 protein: ASSVGGLAGVPGETQY
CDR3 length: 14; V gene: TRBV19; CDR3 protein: ASSMLNTGTGHGYT
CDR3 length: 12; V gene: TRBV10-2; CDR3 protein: ASRDPWEGGEQY
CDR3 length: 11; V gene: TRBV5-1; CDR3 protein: ASSPLGGIQQF